The sequence of this T cell receptor (beta chain) was determined in a study of blood T cell repertoires in COVID-19 (dated by TCRdb to the early 2020s). Describing the broader study: Samples covering the acute and convalescent phases of COVID-19 were provided by collaborators in the United States, Italy and Spain. The material from the prospective study consisted of cDNA or gDNA derived from T cells, B-cell-depleted T cells, or PBMCs. The repertoires were released in a freely available public database meant as a resource for research on the immune response to SARS-CoV-2. Nearly every sample came with metadata listing a de-identified subject ID, COVID-19 status, age in years and sex. Samples were obtained from the ongoing ImmuneRACE study (first 160 participants) and from over 1,000 subjects provided by 6 global collaborators. The dataset comprised deeply sampled blood TCRbeta repertoires from subjects exposed to, actively infected with, or recovered from COVID-19. Where HLA class I and class II types were available, the types were taken from metadata supplied by the sample provider, not from assay-based typing. Overall study outcomes, separate from this receptor: The quantity of clinical and demographic metadata differed by source and by participant and was supplied without curation.

TCRbeta CDR3 regions were amplified from genomic DNA by means of the immunoSEQ Assay, a bias-controlled multiplex PCR. Per the original workflow: Nucleated cell counts per sample were estimated from amplification of reference gene primers within the assay. To quantify the absolute abundance of each unique TCRbeta CDR3 rearrangement, sequence reads were collapsed and filtered. For each sample, productive Simpson clonality was calculated by taking the square root of Simpson's diversity index across productive rearrangements. TCRdb took over this immuneACCESS table, retaining in-frame rearrangements with V and J assigned. Such tables are incomplete; in checked studies, under half of the missing clones stem from an unresolved V gene, and the remainder is unexplained. Clone size and the V and J calls come from that table; the DNA yielded D and trimming. The sample table records about 310,000 clones; approximately 88% of these occur just once. The ten largest account for 8.5% to 10% of the sample.

Looking up the germline V gene yields CDR1 SGDLS and CDR2 YYNGEE. The CDR3, from cysteine to phenylalanine, totals 15 residues. The entry retains the CDR3 DNA only, 45 bases that are in frame from base 1. Relative to germline, V is 0 bases shorter and J is 2 bases shorter, with 8 bases between their ends. Of note for this clone: Its antigen specificity is not known. It has no much larger one-base neighbor in the sample; base qualities were not kept.

Participants in the prospective study were enrolled through a virtual design, were aged roughly 18 to 90 years, and lived in roughly 24 United States geographic areas. In the prospective study, participants were assigned to cohorts based on the clinical history participants reported in a screening survey and a study questionnaire. ImmuneRACE Cohort 3 recovered participants were defined by two consecutive negative NP/OP PCR tests, healthcare professional clearance, or symptom resolution. In the prospective study, whole blood, serum and a nasopharyngeal or oropharyngeal swab were collected from each participant by mobile phlebotomists. Prospective study participants could optionally give additional blood draws and questionnaires over an approximately two-month period. Prospective study blood samples were shipped either frozen or at room temperature before DNA extraction.

Recombination joined TRBV9 with TRBJ2-2, with no reliable assignment of the D segment. The sequenced sample was PBMCs or T cells enriched from blood (not recorded which). The source is a woman under 30 who had recovered from COVID-19. The nucleotide sequence reads TGTGCCAGCAGCGTAGGCAACTTCAACACCGGGGAGCTGTTTTTT. Protein translation: CASSVGNFNTGELFF.